Shown below are 10 T cell receptor beta chains from a single sample sequenced in a study of CD4 T cells in relation to SARS-CoV-2 and coronaviruses. CD4+ T cells from unexposed donors were obtained before the COVID-19 pandemic (2011-2018). The cells were cultured for 9 to 11 days before CD4+ T cells were isolated. Assay used: immunoSEQ multiplex PCR; TCRdb lists only in-frame clones, some missing. The table has 15,000 to 20,000 clones, around three quarters seen once; the top ten hold roughly 30%. No cognate antigen is known for these TCRs. The specimen sequenced was CD4+ T cells from PBMCs, cultured in vitro. The origin of the receptors is a human donor in good health.

The chain recombines TRBV12-5 with TRBJ2-6; possibly TRBD2 for D (5 bases). This CDR3 contains 17 residues. Germline assignment: CDR1 LGHNT and CDR2 FRNRAP. Trimming left V 1 base short and J 0 bases short, with 10 bases between. The CDR3 loop reads CASGLGRTASGANVLTF. The CDR3 coding sequence is TGTGCTAGTGGTTTGGGACGGACTGCCTCTGGGGCCAACGTCCTGACTTTC.

J is TRBJ2-7 and V is TRBV6-5; no firm D call. The V gene lost 2 bases and the J gene lost 4 bases, with 15 bases spanning the gap. The CDR3 spans 15 residues. The germline gives CDR1 MNHEY, CDR2 SVGAGI. The CDR3 reads CASSYDLTSAYEQYF. CDR3 DNA: TGTGCCAGCAGTTACGACCTGACTTCGGCGTACGAGCAGTACTTC.

This sequence joins TRBV2 and TRBJ2-2; maybe TRBD1 (5 bases). This CDR3 has 12 amino acids. V shed 5 bases and J shed 6 bases, with 7 bases lying between them. CDR1 and CDR2 (germline): SNHLY, FYNNEI. CDR3 bases: TGTGCCAGCAGTAAGGGGCCCGGGGAGCTGTTTTTT. This translates into CASSKGPGELFF.

This rearrangement joins TRBV7-3 to TRBJ2-1; 8 nucleotides line up with TRBD2. The CDR3 is 15 amino acids. J lost 4 bases, V lost 2 bases, and 4 bases had no gene match. Germline-derived CDR1 and CDR2 are SGHTA and FQGTGA. In DNA, the CDR3 is TGTGCCAGCAGCTTACAAGCGGGAGAGTACAATGAGCAGTTCTTC. Translating it yields CASSLQAGEYNEQFF.

The rearrangement uses TRBV21-1 and TRBJ1-5. TRBV21-1 is termed a pseudogene. This CDR3 has 17 residues. The CDR3 spells CASSKFESGEEARAQHF. CDR3 coding DNA: TGTGCCAGCAGCAAATTCGAGTCGGGGGAAGAGGCACGGGCCCAGCATTTT.

The J gene is TRBJ1-5, the V gene TRBV7-9; D gene unclear. The CDR3 is 14 amino acids. V lost 0 bases and J 2 bases, leaving 5 bases between the germline ends. Germline V CDR1 and CDR2: SEHNR, FQNEAQ (reference sequence). CDR3 in DNA: TGTGCCAGCAGCTTAGCGACGGGCAATCAGCCCCAGCATTTT. Amino acid sequence: CASSLATGNQPQHF.

J is TRBJ2-3 and V is TRBV6-2 or TRBV6-3; the D gene could be TRBD1 or TRBD2 (6 bases each). Trimming removed 4 bases at V and 4 bases at J, with 15 bases between. The CDR3 is 15 residues long. CDR1 MNHEY and CDR2 SVGEGT come from the germline V gene. The CDR3 here is CASSSEPRGPDTQYF. CDR3 nucleotide sequence: TGTGCCAGCAGTTCCGAGCCCCGGGGGCCAGATACGCAGTATTTT.

The gene calls are TRBV7-9 and TRBJ1-2; D is possibly TRBD1 (6 bases). V gave up 4 bases and J gave up 2 bases, with 8 bases separating them. Germline-derived CDR1 and CDR2 are SEHNR and FQNEAQ (reference sequence). This CDR3 has 13 residues. CDR3 coding DNA: TGTGCCAGCAGCTCCACAGGGAACTATGGCTACACCTTC. Its translation: CASSSTGNYGYTF. The whole variable domain, remainder taken from reference TRBV7-9 and TRBJ1-2, is DTGVSQNPRHKITKRGQNVTFRCDPISEHNRLYWYRQTLGQGPEFLTYFQNEAQLEKSRLLSDRFSAERPKGSFSTLEIQRTEQGDSAMYLCASSSTGNYGYTFGSGTRLTVV.

This clone has only a few counts. V is TRBV6-1 and J is TRBJ1-5; D gene uncertain. This CDR3 comprises 12 residues. V gave up 2 bases and J gave up 4 bases, with 3 bases separating them. CDR1 is MNHNS and CDR2 is SASEGT in the germline V gene. CDR3 in DNA: TGTGCCAGCAGTGAAATAAATCAGCCCCAGCATTTT. This sequence encodes CASSEINQPQHF.

This clone was observed a few times. The V gene is TRBV3-1 (or the pseudogene TRBV3-2), the J gene TRBJ2-2; no firm D call. V was pared by 5 bases and J by 7 bases, with 8 bases between. CDR1 is LGHDT, CDR2 YNNKEL, per germline (reference sequence). The CDR3 loop spans 12 amino acids. CDR3 sequence reads: CASSNLRGELFF. The CDR3, as DNA: TGTGCCAGCAGCAACCTCCGCGGGGAGCTGTTTTTT.